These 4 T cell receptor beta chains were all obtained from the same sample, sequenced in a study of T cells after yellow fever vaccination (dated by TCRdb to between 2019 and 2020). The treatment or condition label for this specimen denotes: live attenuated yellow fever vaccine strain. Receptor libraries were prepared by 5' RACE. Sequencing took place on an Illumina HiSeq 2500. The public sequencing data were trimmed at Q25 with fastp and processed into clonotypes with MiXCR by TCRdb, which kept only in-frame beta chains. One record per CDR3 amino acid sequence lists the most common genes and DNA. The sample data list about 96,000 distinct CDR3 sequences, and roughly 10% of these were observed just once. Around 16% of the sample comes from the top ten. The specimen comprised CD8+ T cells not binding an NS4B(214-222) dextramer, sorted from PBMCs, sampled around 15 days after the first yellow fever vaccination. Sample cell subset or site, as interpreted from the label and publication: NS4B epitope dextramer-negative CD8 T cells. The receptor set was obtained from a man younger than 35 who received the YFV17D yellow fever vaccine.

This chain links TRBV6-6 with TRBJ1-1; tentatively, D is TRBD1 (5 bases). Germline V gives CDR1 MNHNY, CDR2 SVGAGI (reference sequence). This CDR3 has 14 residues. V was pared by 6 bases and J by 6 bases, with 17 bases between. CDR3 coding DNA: TGTGCCAGCAGACTCGGGGGTAATGTGCCTGAAGCTTTCTTT. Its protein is CASRLGGNVPEAFF.

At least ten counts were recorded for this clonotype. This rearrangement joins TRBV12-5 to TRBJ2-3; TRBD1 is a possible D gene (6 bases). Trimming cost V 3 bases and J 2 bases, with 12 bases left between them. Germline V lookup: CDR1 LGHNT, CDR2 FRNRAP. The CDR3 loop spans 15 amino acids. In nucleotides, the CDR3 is TGTGCTAGTGGTTTACATACAGGGAACACAGATACGCAGTATTTT. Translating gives CASGLHTGNTDTQYF.

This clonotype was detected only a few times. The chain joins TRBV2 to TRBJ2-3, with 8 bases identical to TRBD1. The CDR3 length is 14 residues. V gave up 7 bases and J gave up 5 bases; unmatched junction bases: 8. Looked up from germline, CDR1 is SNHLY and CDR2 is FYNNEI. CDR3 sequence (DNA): TGTGCCAGCACCCTGGGACAGGCGATAGATACGCAGTATTTT. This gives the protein CASTLGQAIDTQYF.

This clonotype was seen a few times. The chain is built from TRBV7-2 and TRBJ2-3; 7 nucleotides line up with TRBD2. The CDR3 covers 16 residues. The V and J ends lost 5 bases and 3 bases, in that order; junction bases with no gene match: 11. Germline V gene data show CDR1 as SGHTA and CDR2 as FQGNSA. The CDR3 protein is CASSRGVTRGTDTQYF. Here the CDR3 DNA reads TGTGCCAGCAGCCGAGGGGTAACGCGGGGGACAGATACGCAGTATTTT.